This T cell receptor beta chain was observed in a study of T cell repertoires in cytomegalovirus infection. The overall study: An indication of both CMV infection and matching HLA type came from public TCR beta signatures.

In regard to this clonotype: As yet, its antigen is unknown.

V lost 1 base, J lost 7 bases, and 11 bases lay in between. In germline, CDR1 is DFQATT, CDR2 SNEGSKA (reference sequence). The CDR3 sequence is 13 residues long. Study-wide findings and caveats: HLA-C-restricted, CMV-specific TCR beta clonotypes were dominant ex vivo. Pooled public TCR beta family frequency picked out CMV carriers with the relevant HLA.

TCRdb redid the calling of the reads with MiXCR, one entry per CDR3 protein. The table lists just under 300,000 distinct CDR3 sequences, about 8.8% of them singletons, with approximately 2.3% in the top ten. The chain employs TRBV20-1 and TRBJ1-5; a weak D match, TRBD1 (6 bases). Sequencing was carried out using PBMCs. This TCR derives from a human donor in good health (CMV status not recorded). Some clones in this sample may be carry-over from other donors' samples. As DNA, the CDR3 is TGCAGTGCTAGAGCCAGGGGTAAACAGCCCCAGCATTTT. This encodes CSARARGKQPQHF.